The present entry profiles one T cell receptor (beta chain) with its context. Clones were read by immunoSEQ multiplex PCR, and TCRdb kept only the in-frame ones, dropping some. The table shows about 960,000 clones, with roughly 72% occurring only once. The sample belongs to a study of shared clonotypes between healthy human individuals. From germline, CDR1 is MNHNY and CDR2 SVGAGI (reference sequence). The CDR3 totals 16 residues. V shed 5 bases, J shed 6 bases, and the junction held 10 bases outside the gene matches. This chain joins TRBV6-6 and TRBJ2-1; 10 bases fit TRBD1. The clonotype comes from a man younger than 30 in good health. The sequenced sample was memory CD4+ T cells sorted from blood. Subset here: CD45RA-negative fraction. The CDR3, as DNA: TGTGCCAGCAGTACCTGGGACAGGGGTGTTGGCAATGAGCAGTTCTTC. This translates into CASSTWDRGVGNEQFF.